This T cell receptor beta chain emerged from a study of blood T cell repertoires in COVID-19. Study at large: Sample material is recorded as cDNA or gDNA derived from T cells, B-cell-depleted T cells, or PBMCs.

One Seattle source followed patients from active infection through their disease course. Under the authors' procedure: Estimates of nucleated cell counts were drawn from the amplification of reference gene primers. Some clones are missing from TCRdb's copy, which holds only in-frame ones; the method was immunoSEQ multiplex PCR. V and J calls and clone size are copied from that table; D and trimming were computed from the DNA. The table has about 440,000 clones, around 88% seen once. The germline V gene has CDR1 SNHLY and CDR2 FYNNEI. The CDR3 runs to 14 residues. Trimming removed 8 bases from V and 3 bases from J; junction bases left unmatched: 7.

The V call is TRBV2, the J call TRBJ2-1, with TRBD2 matching over 7 bases. The TCR comes from a woman aged 45-60 years with COVID-19, enrolled during active disease. Material for sequencing was peripheral blood. CDR3 in DNA: TGTGCCAGCCAGGCCAGCGGGGTCTACAATGAGCAGTTCTTC. Protein: CASQASGVYNEQFF.